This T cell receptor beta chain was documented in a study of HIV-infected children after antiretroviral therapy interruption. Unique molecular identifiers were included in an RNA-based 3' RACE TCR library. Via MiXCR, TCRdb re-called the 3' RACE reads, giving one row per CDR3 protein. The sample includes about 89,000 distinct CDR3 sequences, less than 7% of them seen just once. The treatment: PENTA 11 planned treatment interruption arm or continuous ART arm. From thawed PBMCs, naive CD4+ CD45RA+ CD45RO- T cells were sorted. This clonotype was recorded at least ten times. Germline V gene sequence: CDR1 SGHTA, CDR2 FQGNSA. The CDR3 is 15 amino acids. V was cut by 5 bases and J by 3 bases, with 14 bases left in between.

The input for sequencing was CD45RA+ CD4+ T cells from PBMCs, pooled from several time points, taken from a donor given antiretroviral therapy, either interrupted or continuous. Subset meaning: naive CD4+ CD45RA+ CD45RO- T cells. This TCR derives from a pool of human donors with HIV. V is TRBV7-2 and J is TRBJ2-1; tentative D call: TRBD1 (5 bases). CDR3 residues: CASSQDPTVYNEQFF. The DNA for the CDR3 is TGTGCCAGCAGCCAAGATCCGACAGTCTACAATGAGCAGTTCTTC.